Shown below are 2 T cell receptor beta chains from a single sample sequenced in a study of a mutant IDH1 vaccine in newly diagnosed glioma. Some clones are missing from TCRdb's copy, which holds only in-frame ones; the method was immunoSEQ multiplex PCR. The sample holds roughly 60,000 clones, around 84% seen once. These receptors' antigens are unknown. Time point denoted: week 5, during vaccination. What each vaccine dose contained was 300 ug of mutant IDH1 20-mer peptide, accompanied by topical imiquimod. This sample comprised PBMCs, obtained from a glioma patient whose treatment included an IDH1 peptide vaccine. These receptors all come from a woman between 50 and 59 years old with glioma.

V gene TRBV2 combines with J gene TRBJ2-7; D tentatively reads TRBD1 or TRBD2 (5 bases each). Germline loops: CDR1 SNHLY, CDR2 FYNNEI. V shed 8 bases and J shed 2 bases, with 16 bases lying between them. This CDR3 comprises 14 residues. CDR3: CASLTGPPTYEQYF. CDR3 DNA sequence: TGTGCCAGCTTAACGGGACCACCTACCTACGAGCAGTACTTC.

This clone was seen a few times. This chain joins TRBV10-1 and TRBJ2-1; 8 bases match TRBD2. This CDR3 comprises 14 residues. In germline, CDR1 is WNHNN, CDR2 SYGVQD (reference sequence). Trimming took 5 bases from V and 8 from J; bases not matched to a gene: 8. The CDR3, as DNA: TGCGCCAGCAGTAGAAGCGGGGGAAGGGATGAGCAGTTCTTC. Amino acids: CASSRSGGRDEQFF.